This T cell receptor beta chain was found in a study of cytomegalovirus exposure and HLA in healthy donors. General study findings and limits: HLA alleles were associated with around 17,000 TCR beta sequences in a later analysis at 0.05 false discovery rate.

About this clone: What it binds is unknown.

In germline, CDR1 is SGHTA, CDR2 FQGNSA. The CDR3 runs 14 residues. V lost 6 bases, J lost 4 bases, and 5 bases stayed unmatched. PCR primers comprised 60 Vbeta and 13 Jbeta primers. Sequencing was performed with immunoSEQ multiplex PCR; in TCRdb, only in-frame clones are kept and a portion is missing. The table has 150,000 or so clones, roughly 75% seen once. The clonotype originates from a woman aged 40 to 55 in good health and CMV-seropositive. Sequenced sample: PBMCs. The chain combines TRBV7-2 with TRBJ2-3; 9 nucleotides align to TRBD2. This chain's CDR3 is CASSLSGRSDTQYF. The CDR3 DNA sequence: TGTGCCAGCAGTCTAAGCGGGAGGTCAGATACGCAGTATTTT.